Listed below are T cell receptor beta chains from one sample, sequenced in a study of T cell responses to AZD1222 COVID-19 vaccine. The assay was immunoSEQ multiplex PCR, and TCRdb's table has in-frame clones only and misses some. Found here are roughly 150,000 clones, 75% to 90% of them singletons; the top ten hold approximately 7%. This specimen was peripheral blood, taken after recovery from COVID-19. Source of these receptors: an adult who had recovered from COVID-19. Each CDR3 is given with its conserved first and last residue. A D gene is named only where the DNA matches it firmly. Expanded clones get a size class; other rows say once, few or many, or leave the size out.

v_gene	d_gene	j_gene	abundance	CDR3aa	CDR3nt
TRBV12-3/TRBV12-4	-	TRBJ1-1	-	CASSFPTNTEAFF	TGTGCCAGCAGTTTCCCAACGAACACTGAAGCTTTCTTT
TRBV3-1/TRBV3-2	TRBD1	TRBJ2-1	-	CASSPTGNRDEQFF	TGTGCCAGCAGCCCGACAGGGAATCGCGATGAGCAGTTCTTC
TRBV19	TRBD2	TRBJ2-1	-	CASSIMTSGHNEQFF	TGTGCCAGTAGTATAATGACTAGCGGGCACAATGAGCAGTTCTTC
TRBV6-1	-	TRBJ1-6	-	CASSDRTESPLHF	TGTGCCAGCAGTGACCGGACAGAGTCACCCCTCCACTTT
TRBV6-2/TRBV6-3	-	TRBJ1-5	-	CASSYTGHFQPQHF	TGTGCCAGCAGCTATACCGGACACTTTCAGCCCCAGCATTTT
TRBV19	-	TRBJ2-1	-	CASTSRGLNNEQFF	TGTGCCAGTACCTCCCGGGGGCTTAACAATGAGCAGTTCTTC
TRBV5-6	-	TRBJ1-5	-	CASSLGEIRLNTQPQHF	TGTGCCAGCAGCTTGGGGGAAATAAGGTTGAATACTCAGCCCCAGCATTTT
TRBV5-1	-	TRBJ2-5	-	CASRELSQQETQYF	TGCGCCAGCAGAGAGCTCTCACAGCAAGAGACCCAGTACTTC
TRBV6-5	-	TRBJ1-4	once	CASSYGRGGAEEKLFF	TGTGCCAGCAGTTACGGCCGGGGTGGGGCTGAGGAAAAACTGTTTTTT
TRBV18	-	TRBJ2-7	once	CASSLPGTKAYEQYF	TGTGCCAGCTCACTCCCCGGGACAAAAGCCTACGAGCAGTACTTC
TRBV9	TRBD2	TRBJ2-2	once	CASSVELAGAGELFF	TGTGCCAGCAGCGTAGAGCTAGCGGGAGCCGGGGAGCTGTTTTTT
TRBV5-1	-	TRBJ2-5	-	CASTPAGTGNRETQYF	TGCGCCAGCACCCCAGCGGGGACAGGAAACCGAGAGACCCAGTACTTC
TRBV10-1	-	TRBJ1-2	-	CASSERIGPVYGYTF	TGCGCCAGCAGTGAACGGATAGGACCCGTCTATGGCTACACCTTC
TRBV29-1	-	TRBJ2-7	-	CSVDTGWADGQQYF	TGCAGCGTTGATACAGGTTGGGCGGACGGCCAGCAGTACTTC
TRBV27	-	TRBJ1-1	-	CASQVYRQTTEAFF	TGTGCCAGCCAAGTTTATAGGCAGACGACTGAAGCTTTCTTT
TRBV5-1	-	TRBJ1-1	-	CASSSWGAVETEAFF	TGCGCCAGCAGCTCCTGGGGGGCGGTCGAAACTGAAGCTTTCTTT
TRBV29-1	TRBD1	TRBJ1-2	-	CSVANHRDRGFTRYGYTF	TGCAGCGTTGCAAACCACCGGGACAGGGGTTTCACGCGCTATGGCTACACCTTC
TRBV11-3	-	TRBJ2-7	-	CARSLLRREKSYEQYF	TGTGCCCGTAGCCTTTTACGGAGGGAAAAGAGCTACGAGCAGTACTTC
TRBV14	TRBD2	TRBJ2-7	-	CASSRSPGLGDYEQYF	TGTGCCAGCAGCCGGAGCCCGGGACTAGGAGACTACGAGCAGTACTTC
TRBV7-8	TRBD2	TRBJ2-1	-	CASSSPGGNNEQFF	TGTGCCAGCAGTTCTCCGGGGGGGAACAATGAGCAGTTCTTC
TRBV5-1	TRBD2	TRBJ2-2	-	CASTRTSGSHTGELFF	TGCGCCAGCACGCGGACTAGCGGGAGCCACACCGGGGAGCTGTTTTTT
TRBV28	TRBD1	TRBJ1-1	-	CASSRTGGGTEAFF	TGTGCCAGCAGCAGGACAGGGGGCGGAACTGAAGCTTTCTTT
TRBV28	TRBD1	TRBJ1-5	once	CASSLAGGSNQPQHF	TGTGCCAGCAGTTTAGCAGGGGGGAGCAATCAGCCCCAGCATTTT
TRBV7-2	-	TRBJ2-1	-	CASSPTLGGNEQFF	TGTGCCAGCAGCCCCACTCTGGGCGGAAATGAGCAGTTCTTC
TRBV28	TRBD1	TRBJ1-4	-	CASSRTTGGRYEKLFF	TGTGCCAGCAGCCGCACGACAGGGGGGAGGTATGAAAAACTGTTTTTT
TRBV28	TRBD1	TRBJ1-5	-	CASRGQGANQPQHF	TGTGCCAGCAGAGGACAGGGGGCCAATCAGCCCCAGCATTTT
TRBV2	-	TRBJ1-5	-	CASQGTRNSNQPQHF	TGTGCCAGCCAAGGGACACGTAATAGCAATCAGCCCCAGCATTTT
TRBV7-9	-	TRBJ1-2	-	CASSLVSFNYGYTF	TGTGCCAGCAGCTTAGTGAGTTTTAACTATGGCTACACCTTC
TRBV2	-	TRBJ1-1	-	CASRDGGLNTEAFF	TGTGCCAGCCGAGACGGGGGTCTGAACACTGAAGCTTTCTTT
TRBV7-2	TRBD2	TRBJ2-3	-	CASSLDQGLLGTQYF	TGTGCCAGCAGCTTAGACCAGGGACTACTAGGGACGCAGTATTTT
TRBV7-9	-	TRBJ2-3	once	CASSSPLATTSNTQYF	TGTGCCAGCAGCTCACCACTAGCCACCACGTCGAATACGCAGTATTTT
TRBV14	-	TRBJ1-2	few	CASSQDGVGGYTF	TGTGCCAGCAGCCAAGACGGGGTTGGTGGCTACACCTTC
TRBV4-1	-	TRBJ2-1	-	CASSQDRSAPGEQFF	TGCGCCAGCAGCCAAGATCGGTCTGCCCCTGGTGAGCAGTTCTTC
TRBV6-5	TRBD1	TRBJ1-6	-	CASSYGQGEGSPLHF	TGTGCCAGCAGTTACGGGCAGGGGGAAGGTTCACCCCTCCACTTT
TRBV9	TRBD2	TRBJ2-5	-	CASSVAAGGGETQYF	TGTGCCAGCAGCGTAGCTGCGGGAGGAGGAGAGACCCAGTACTTC
TRBV4-1	TRBD1	TRBJ2-5	-	CASSQDVPGGAETQYF	TGCGCCAGCAGCCAAGATGTTCCAGGGGGCGCAGAGACCCAGTACTTC
TRBV4-3	TRBD2	TRBJ2-3	-	CASSQDFGGAPSLISSTDTQYF	TGCGCCAGCAGCCAAGATTTCGGGGGGGCACCTTCTTTAATATCTAGCACAGATACGCAGTATTTT
TRBV27	-	TRBJ2-7	once	CASSRGGPSSYEQYF	TGTGCCAGCTCCCGAGGGGGTCCAAGCTCCTACGAGCAGTACTTC
TRBV28	-	TRBJ1-1	-	CASIREGREAFF	TGTGCCAGCATCAGGGAGGGCCGGGAAGCTTTCTTT
TRBV5-5	TRBD1	TRBJ1-6	-	CASSLPTGLNSPLHF	TGTGCCAGCAGCTTACCGACAGGGTTGAATTCACCCCTCCACTTT
TRBV2	-	TRBJ1-3	-	CASFSPQGSGNTIYF	TGTGCCAGCTTCTCACCGCAGGGATCTGGAAACACCATATATTTT
TRBV5-1	-	TRBJ1-3	-	CASSFESGNTIYF	TGCGCCAGCAGCTTCGAATCTGGAAACACCATATATTTT
TRBV9	-	TRBJ2-7	once	CASSVRDGSYEQYF	TGTGCCAGCAGCGTCCGGGACGGATCCTACGAGCAGTACTTC
TRBV6-2/TRBV6-3	-	TRBJ1-1	-	CASSQVSAAFF	TGTGCCAGCAGCCAGGTGTCGGCGGCTTTCTTT
TRBV19	-	TRBJ2-2	-	CASTPTRGTGELFF	TGTGCCAGTACCCCTACCAGGGGCACCGGGGAGCTGTTTTTT
TRBV7-2	TRBD1	TRBJ2-3	-	CASRPRQGLTDTQYF	TGTGCCAGCAGGCCCCGACAGGGGCTCACAGATACGCAGTATTTT
TRBV7-6	-	TRBJ1-1	-	CASSNSRGARTEAFF	TGTGCCAGCAGCAATAGTAGGGGGGCGCGAACTGAAGCTTTCTTT
TRBV28	-	TRBJ1-2	-	CASSLAGHGYTF	TGTGCCAGCAGTTTAGCAGGGCACGGCTACACCTTC
TRBV19	TRBD2	TRBJ2-5	once	CASSTPGVAGVQETQYF	TGTGCCAGTAGTACGCCTGGAGTAGCGGGGGTCCAAGAGACCCAGTACTTC
TRBV7-9	-	TRBJ1-3	-	CASSPGQTRPGNTIYF	TGTGCCAGCAGCCCGGGCCAGACCCGACCGGGAAACACCATATATTTT
TRBV12-5	TRBD2	TRBJ2-3	-	CASGFPSGGGMPDTQYF	TGTGCTAGTGGTTTTCCGAGTGGCGGGGGGATGCCAGATACGCAGTATTTT
TRBV18	TRBD1	TRBJ1-2	-	CASSPGTGIYGYTF	TGTGCCAGCTCACCCGGGACAGGTATCTATGGCTACACCTTC